Below are 27 T cell receptor beta chains sequenced from a single sample in a study of T-cell memory formation after mild COVID-19. TCRdb redid the calling of the 5' RACE reads with MiXCR, one entry per CDR3 protein. The data contain 300,000 to 400,000 distinct CDR3 sequences, 15% to 20% of them singletons. What was sequenced was PBMCs or a T cell subset sorted from them (not recorded which). All receptors derive from a young man who had mild COVID-19 (a few samples of this study predate the infection). Cell type and time point are not known.

This clonotype appeared a few times. The chain recombines TRBV7-2 with TRBJ2-2; no clear D. The CDR3 totals 12 residues. Germline CDR1 SGHTA, CDR2 FQGNSA. With 8 bases removed from V and 6 bases from J, the gap between germline ends came to 10 bases. The CDR3 here is CASEAPSGELFF. The CDR3 DNA reads as TGTGCCAGCGAGGCACCGTCCGGGGAGCTGTTTTTT.

This clonotype was detected only a few times. This sequence joins TRBV12-3 or TRBV12-4 and TRBJ1-1; 7 bases agree with TRBD1. The CDR3 length is 16 residues. After removal of 2 bases from V and 1 base from J, the junction contained 7 bases not matched to a gene. CDR3 coding DNA: TGTGCCAGCAGTTTATGGGCAGGGGGTAAGAACACTGAAGCTTTCTTT. The encoded protein is CASSLWAGGKNTEAFF.

The genes are TRBV20-1 and TRBJ2-5; tentatively, D is TRBD1 (5 bases). The V end was cut by 6 bases, the J end by 2 bases, with 10 bases between. This CDR3 region has 12 residues. CDR1 is DFQATT, CDR2 SNEGSKA, per germline (reference sequence). CDR3 sequence: CSAQTAQETQYF. The CDR3 DNA is TGCAGTGCCCAGACAGCTCAAGAGACCCAGTACTTC.

This chain links TRBV9 with TRBJ2-4; 9 bases are a match to TRBD1. CDR1 and CDR2 (germline): SGDLS, YYNGEE. The CDR3 is made up of 17 amino acids. Trimming at V came to 0 bases and at J to 4 bases, leaving 8 bases not matched to a gene. The CDR3 spells CASSVDAAGQGKNIQYF. CDR3 DNA: TGTGCCAGCAGCGTAGACGCCGCCGGACAGGGGAAAAACATTCAGTACTTC. Filled out from reference TRBV9 and TRBJ2-4, the complete variable domain reads DSGVTQTPKHLITATGQRVTLRCSPRSGDLSVYWYQQSLDQGLQFLIQYYNGEERAKGNILERFSAQQFPDLHSELNLSSLELGDSALYFCASSVDAAGQGKNIQYFGAGTRLSVL.

In its sample, this clonotype was seen a few times. The V gene is TRBV6-5, the J gene TRBJ1-4; D gene unclear. There are 12 residues in the CDR3. Trimming cost V 2 bases and J 8 bases, with 6 bases left between them. CDR1 is MNHEY and CDR2 is SVGAGI in the germline V gene. The CDR3 region has the DNA TGTGCCAGCAGTTACAACCGGGAAAAACTGTTTTTT. Amino acid sequence: CASSYNREKLFF.

This clonotype occurred a few times. The chain links TRBV6-1 to TRBJ1-6; a weak D match, TRBD1 (6 bases). Trimming took off 9 bases at V and 7 bases at J, with 13 bases between the two ends. CDR1 is MNHNS, CDR2 SASEGT, per germline. The CDR3 is 13 residues long. This chain's CDR3 is CASSLDRNSPLHF. Written as DNA, the CDR3 is TGTGCCAGTTCCCTCGACAGGAATTCACCCCTCCACTTT.

This clonotype was detected a few times. The chain has TRBV7-9 and TRBJ1-2; 9 nucleotides agree with TRBD1. This CDR3 is 14 amino acids long. Germline V gives CDR1 SEHNR, CDR2 FQNEAQ (reference sequence). V shed 3 bases, J shed 4 bases, and the junction held 3 bases outside the gene matches. This chain's CDR3 is CASSLDRGFYGYTF. CDR3 bases: TGTGCCAGCAGCTTGGACAGGGGATTCTATGGCTACACCTTC.

This clonotype was counted between two and nine times. The chain couples TRBV6-1 to TRBJ1-5; tentatively, D is TRBD1 (5 bases). Trimming left V 3 bases short and J 8 bases short, with 14 bases between. CDR3 size: 14 residues. CDR1 MNHNS and CDR2 SASEGT come from the germline V gene. In DNA, the CDR3 is TGTGCCAGCAGTGACTGGGGCCACCTTGAGCCCCAGCATTTT. Translating gives CASSDWGHLEPQHF.

The V gene is TRBV4-1, the J gene TRBJ1-1; 9 positions agree with TRBD1. The trim removed 4 bases at V and 3 bases at J, leaving 6 bases unmatched. The CDR3 consists of 15 residues. Germline-derived CDR1 and CDR2 are MGHRA and YSYEKL. CDR3 sequence (DNA): TGCGCCAGCAGCCGACAGACAGGGGGGGACACTGAAGCTTTCTTT. Translated, it gives CASSRQTGGDTEAFF.

This clonotype was seen a handful of times. The chain links TRBV5-1 to TRBJ2-7, with D unresolved. CDR1 is SGHRS and CDR2 is YFSETQ in the germline V gene. V dropped 4 bases and J dropped 2 bases, with 16 bases sitting between them. This CDR3 is built from 15 residues. The CDR3 DNA sequence: TGCGCCAGCAGCCCCGGGCCGTCGCTAACCTACGAGCAGTACTTC. It specifies CASSPGPSLTYEQYF.

This clonotype was found a few times. The J gene is TRBJ1-5, the V gene TRBV6-1, with D maybe TRBD1 (5 bases). The V and J ends lost 6 bases and 5 bases respectively, with 14 bases between them. The CDR3 runs to 14 residues. Germline V gene lookup returns CDR1 MNHNS and CDR2 SASEGT. The CDR3 DNA sequence: TGTGCCAGCAGCCTCTCAGGGTTGGATCAGCCCCAGCATTTT. It codes for CASSLSGLDQPQHF.

This chain connects TRBV5-1 to TRBJ2-7; weak D call: TRBD1 (5 bases). The CDR3 is 14 residues long. The V gene lost 2 bases and the J gene lost 5 bases, with 14 bases spanning the gap. CDR1 SGHRS and CDR2 YFSETQ come from the germline V gene. For the CDR3, the DNA is TGCGCCAGCAGCTTCGGCCAGGGTATCAACGAGCAGTACTTC. It translates to CASSFGQGINEQYF.

This clonotype was counted only a few times. The rearrangement links TRBV7-2 to TRBJ2-3; D not resolved. The CDR3 runs 15 residues. Germline V gives CDR1 SGHTA, CDR2 FQGNSA. V was trimmed by 3 bases and J by 4 bases, leaving 14 bases between them. In DNA form, the CDR3 reads TGTGCCAGCAGCTTCTATAGCTTAAGTGCAGATACGCAGTATTTT. This encodes CASSFYSLSADTQYF.

This chain joins TRBV20-1 and TRBJ1-6, with unresolved D. The V end lost 5 bases, the J end lost 10 bases, and 21 bases lay between the germline ends. This CDR3 is 15 amino acids long. Germline CDR1 and CDR2: DFQATT and SNEGSKA (reference sequence). The CDR3 coding sequence is TGCAGTGCTCAGACCCCCGGACCGAGGGAATCACCCCTCCACTTT. Residues: CSAQTPGPRESPLHF.

V gene TRBV4-3 combines with J gene TRBJ2-2, with D tentatively TRBD1 or TRBD2 (5 bases each). CDR3 length: 17 amino acids. V was shortened by 4 bases and J by 7 bases, with 22 bases between the two germline ends. CDR1 LGHNA and CDR2 YSLEER come from the germline V gene. The CDR3 here is CASSPPPGTTRHGELFF. The CDR3 DNA reads TGCGCCAGCAGCCCCCCCCCGGGGACCACTAGGCACGGGGAGCTGTTTTTT.

This clonotype has just a few counts. The chain employs TRBV5-1 and TRBJ2-5; 7 positions match TRBD2. The germline CDR1 and CDR2 sequences are SGHRS and YFSETQ. The J segment lost 4 bases and the V segment lost 6 bases, leaving 0 bases of the junction unmatched. CDR3 length: 11 residues. CDR3 amino acids: CASKRGETQYF. The DNA of the CDR3 is TGCGCCAGCAAGCGGGGAGAGACCCAGTACTTC.

V is TRBV5-4 and J is TRBJ2-7; D is ambiguous. The CDR3 consists of 13 residues. V was trimmed by 6 bases and J by 3 bases, leaving 13 bases between them. Germline loops: CDR1 SGHNT, CDR2 YYREEE (reference sequence). CDR3 in amino acids: CASKVFDGYEQYF. CDR3 DNA sequence: TGTGCCAGCAAGGTTTTCGACGGCTACGAGCAGTACTTC.

The chain employs TRBV3-1 and TRBJ1-2; D uncertain. Trimming took 0 bases from V and 6 from J, leaving 11 bases between them. Germline lookup yields CDR1 LGHDT and CDR2 YNNKEL (reference sequence). The CDR3 runs 14 residues. The CDR3, as DNA: TGTGCCAGCAGCCAAGATCCCGGGCGGGATGGCTACACCTTC. Translated, it gives CASSQDPGRDGYTF.

This CDR3 is CASSQGHPEGQPQHF. CDR3 nucleotide sequence: TGCGCCAGCAGCCAAGGACACCCGGAGGGTCAGCCCCAGCATTTT. The chain combines TRBV4-1 with TRBJ1-5; no clear D gene. V was pared by 1 base and J by 6 bases, with 13 bases between. This CDR3 comprises 15 residues. Germline CDR1 is MGHRA and CDR2 is YSYEKL.

The chain is built from TRBV20-1 and TRBJ2-5; D perhaps matches TRBD2 (6 bases). The CDR3 runs to 18 residues. Per germline, CDR1 DFQATT and CDR2 SNEGSKA (reference sequence). The ends were cut back, 0 bases at V and 4 bases at J, with 24 bases in the middle. CDR3 residues: CSARELASDVPGRETQYF. DNA of the CDR3: TGCAGTGCTAGAGAACTAGCATCGGATGTACCGGGACGAGAGACCCAGTACTTC.

This clonotype was seen more than once but under ten times. The rearrangement uses TRBV4-2 and TRBJ1-2; no firm D call. Germline V gene data show CDR1 as LGHNA and CDR2 as YNFKEQ. The CDR3 consists of 15 residues. V lost 5 bases to trimming and J lost 4 bases, with 17 bases between them. In nucleotides, the CDR3 is TGTGCCAGCAGCGGAGAGGCCACAAGAATCTATGGCTACACCTTC. Its protein product is CASSGEATRIYGYTF.

With respect to this clonotype: Given the absence of the conserved phenylalanine or tryptophan at the CDR3 end, a read error is likely. Because the CDR3's place on the DNA is in doubt, the DNA is left out and the CDR3 is given as listed by TCRdb. The chain carries TRBV4-1 and TRBJ2-5; the table's D gene call, TRBD2, was not cross checked with the DNA. The CDR3 totals 8 residues, both ends included. The germline V gene encodes CDR1 MGHRA and CDR2 YSYEKL. CDR3 sequence reads: CASSPLRD.

The rearrangement links TRBV11-2 to TRBJ2-7; a possible D gene is TRBD2 (6 bases). The CDR3 consists of 14 residues. Germline V gives CDR1 SGHAT, CDR2 FQNNGV. V gave up 5 bases and J gave up 6 bases, with 17 bases separating them. CDR3 protein: CASSPLGGRSEQYV. CDR3 sequence (DNA): TGTGCCAGCAGCCCCCTGGGTGGGAGGTCCGAGCAGTACGTC.

Only a few counts were recorded for this clonotype. This rearrangement joins TRBV12-3 or TRBV12-4 to TRBJ1-1; unclear D gene. V lost 3 bases and J 4 bases, leaving 15 bases between the germline ends. The CDR3 sequence is 15 residues long. In DNA, the CDR3 is TGTGCCAGCAGTTTTAAACGCCAGTGGAGCACTGAAGCTTTCTTT. It yields the protein CASSFKRQWSTEAFF.

This clonotype was seen a few times. The chain employs TRBV12-3 or TRBV12-4 and TRBJ1-6; no definite D call. V was cut by 6 bases and J by 6 bases, with 9 bases left in between. The CDR3 length is 13 residues. The CDR3 coding sequence is TGTGCCAGCAGCCCCCAGGTTAATTCACCCCTCCACTTT. Its translation is CASSPQVNSPLHF.

The rearrangement uses TRBV12-3 or TRBV12-4 and TRBJ2-5, with TRBD1 matching 8 bases. The CDR3 extends over 16 amino acids. V dropped 4 bases and J dropped 5; count of bases not matched to a gene: 12. The CDR3 coding sequence is TGTGCCAGCAGTTCCTTGGACAGGGTAGGCGGCGAGACCCAGTACTTC. Residues: CASSSLDRVGGETQYF.

This clonotype was picked up a small number of times. The V and J genes are TRBV4-1 and TRBJ2-3; 7 bases line up with TRBD1. The CDR3 extends over 16 amino acids. V trimming: 4 bases; J trimming: 0 bases; junction bases outside the gene matches: 7. Germline V gives CDR1 MGHRA, CDR2 YSYEKL. The CDR3 DNA reads as TGCGCCAGCAGCCCAAGTCCGGGACAGAGCACAGATACGCAGTATTTT. Its protein product is CASSPSPGQSTDTQYF.